Reported below is one TCR beta chain. The antigen is not known. The CDR3 spans 14 residues. V gave up 9 bases and J gave up 4 bases; unmatched junction bases: 9. Germline CDR1 and CDR2: MNHEY and SVGAGI. Sequencing targeted expressed TCRB transcripts, as all isolated RNA had been reverse transcribed. Clones were read by immunoSEQ multiplex PCR, and TCRdb kept only the in-frame ones, dropping some. Of about 120,000 clones listed, roughly 15% are singletons. This record comes from a study of beta chain features in type 1 diabetes. Points from the study as a whole: All four CD4+ subsets of Type 1 diabetes patients contained TCRB CDR3s that were moderately but significantly shorter.

The chain couples TRBV6-5 to TRBJ2-1, with 7 positions matching TRBD1. The source is a man aged 30-40 years with type 1 diabetes. Sequencing was done on a sample of central memory CD4+ T cells from blood. The CDR3 DNA sequence: TGTGCCAGTCGCCGGGACAGTCGGTACAATGAGCAGTTCTTC. This sequence encodes CASRRDSRYNEQFF.